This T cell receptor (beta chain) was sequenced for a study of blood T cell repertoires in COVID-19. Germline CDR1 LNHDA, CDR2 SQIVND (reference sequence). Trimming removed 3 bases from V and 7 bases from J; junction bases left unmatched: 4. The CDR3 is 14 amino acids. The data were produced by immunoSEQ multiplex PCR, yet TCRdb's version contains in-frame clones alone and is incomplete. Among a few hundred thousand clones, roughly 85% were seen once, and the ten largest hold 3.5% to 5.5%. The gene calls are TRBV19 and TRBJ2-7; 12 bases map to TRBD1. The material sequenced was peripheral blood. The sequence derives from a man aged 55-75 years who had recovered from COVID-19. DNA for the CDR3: TGTGCCAGTAGTATCTCGGGACAGGGGGCTGAGCAGTACTTC. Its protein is CASSISGQGAEQYF.